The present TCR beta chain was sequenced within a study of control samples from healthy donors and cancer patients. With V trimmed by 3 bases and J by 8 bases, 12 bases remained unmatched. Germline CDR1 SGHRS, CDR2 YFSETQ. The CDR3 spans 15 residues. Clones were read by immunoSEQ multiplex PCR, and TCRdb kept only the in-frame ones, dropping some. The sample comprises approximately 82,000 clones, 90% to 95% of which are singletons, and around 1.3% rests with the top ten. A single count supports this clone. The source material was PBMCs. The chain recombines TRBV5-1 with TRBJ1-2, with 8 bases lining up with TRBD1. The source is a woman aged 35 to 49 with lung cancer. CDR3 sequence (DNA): TGCGCCAGCAGCTCGGGGACAGGCGCCCTGGGAGGCTACACCTTC. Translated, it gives CASSSGTGALGGYTF.